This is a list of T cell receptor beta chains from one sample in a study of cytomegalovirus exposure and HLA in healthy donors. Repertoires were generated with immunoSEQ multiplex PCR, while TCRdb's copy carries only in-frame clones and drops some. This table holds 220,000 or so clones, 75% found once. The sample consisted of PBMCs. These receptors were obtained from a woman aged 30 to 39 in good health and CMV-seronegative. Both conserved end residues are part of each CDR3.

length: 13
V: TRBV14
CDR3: CASSQGGAGELFF

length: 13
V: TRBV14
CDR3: CASSRAGGTEAFF

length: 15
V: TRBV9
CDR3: CASSVAELGRGGYTF

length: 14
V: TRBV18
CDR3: CASSLSGGARELFF

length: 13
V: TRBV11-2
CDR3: CASSPTGREGYTF

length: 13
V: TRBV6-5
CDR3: CASLDPAGTEAFF

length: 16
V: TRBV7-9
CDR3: CASSPRTGAITDTQYF

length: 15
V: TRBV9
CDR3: CASSPALIALDTQYF

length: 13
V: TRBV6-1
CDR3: CASGQAFGTEAFF

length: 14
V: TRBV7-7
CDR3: CASSQDRESETQYF

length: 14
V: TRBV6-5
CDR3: CASSSQGGSYEQYF

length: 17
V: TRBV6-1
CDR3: CASSVSPRGVRDNEQFF

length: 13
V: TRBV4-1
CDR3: CASSQDLGQAQHF

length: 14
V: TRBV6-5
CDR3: CASSDPTGSYEQYF

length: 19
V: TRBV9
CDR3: CASSATLDSLNSGANVLTF

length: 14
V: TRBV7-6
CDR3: CASSSKLVPNEQFF

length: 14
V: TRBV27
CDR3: CASRHIDRVYEQYF

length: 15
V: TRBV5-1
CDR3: CASSHGTTSTDTQYF

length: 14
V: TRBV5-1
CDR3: CASSLALAGETQYF

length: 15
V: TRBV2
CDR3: CASRQEGGRAHEQYF

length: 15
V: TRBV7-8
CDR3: CASSNRTSGGYEQYF

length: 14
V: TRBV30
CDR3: CAWSAGLTNYGYTF